Listed below are T cell receptor beta chains from one sample, sequenced in a study of blood T cell repertoires in COVID-19. This table comes from immunoSEQ multiplex PCR, and its TCRdb copy is limited to in-frame clones, with some not included. This table has some 190,000 clones, about 76% appearing once. The sample comprised peripheral blood. The source of these receptors is a woman aged 50 to 60 with active or convalescent COVID-19. CDR3s leave out the opening cysteine and the closing phenylalanine or tryptophan.

V gene | CDR3 protein
TRBV19 | ASSTRQGNYGYT
TRBV28 | ASSLRTANYGYT
TRBV4-3 | ASSQDGQRGDTQY
TRBV7-7 | ASSLGQGNTGELF
TRBV5-4 | ASSLQQGEQY
TRBV6-2/TRBV6-3 | ASSYSGVLAEVYNEQF
TRBV13 | ASSLGLAEPTDTQY
TRBV13 | ASSPGVSYEQY
TRBV2 | ASTETSSQY
TRBV6-4 | ASSITSGGSDTQY
TRBV5-4 | ASSLGSGAYEQY
TRBV9 | ASSVLGTSAGEQF
TRBV7-2 | ASSLNGGGFYEQY